Listed here are 5 T cell receptor beta chains from one sample, sequenced in a study of vaccination and CD4 T cells after COVID-19. This sample's treatment: roughly 11-day PBMC culture with coronavirus spike peptide pools or control peptides (ViraFEST assay). Sequencing of DNA taken from cultured CD4+ T cells relied on the Oncomine TCR Beta short-read assay. TCRdb reanalysed the PCR reads using MiXCR and keeps one entry per CDR3 protein. The repertoire has tens of thousands of distinct CDR3 sequences, 40% to 55% of them found once; the top ten carry 28%. Their antigen targets remain unknown. Sequenced material: CD4+ T cells from blood, cultured in vitro, taken before SARS-CoV-2 vaccination. The receptors shown here come from a human donor who received a COVID-19 vaccine.

This rearrangement joins TRBV24-1 to TRBJ1-6, with D tentatively TRBD1 (5 bases). The CDR3 has 14 amino acids. The V gene lost 5 bases and the J gene lost 4 bases, with 8 bases spanning the gap. CDR1 is KGHDR and CDR2 is SFDVKD in the germline V gene. CDR3 sequence (DNA): TGTGCCACCAGTGGAGGGGAATATAATTCACCCCTCCACTTT. Residues: CATSGGEYNSPLHF.

This chain joins TRBV5-1 and TRBJ1-3; perhaps TRBD1 as D (6 bases). The germline V gene encodes CDR1 SGHRS and CDR2 YFSETQ. This CDR3 has 13 residues. The germline V and J ends were trimmed by 6 bases and 2 bases, with 9 bases remaining between them. The CDR3 here is CASMEGAGNTIYF. The DNA for the CDR3 is TGCGCCAGCATGGAGGGGGCTGGAAACACCATATATTTT.

The sample holds a few counts of this clonotype. J is TRBJ1-5 and V is TRBV6-1, with TRBD1 as a possible D gene (5 bases). The V gene's germline CDR1 is MNHNS and CDR2 SASEGT. V lost 0 bases and J 5 bases, leaving 14 bases between the germline ends. This CDR3 spans 16 amino acids. CDR3 amino acids: CASSEAGPGPHQPQHF. CDR3 coding DNA: TGTGCCAGCAGTGAAGCGGGGCCCGGCCCACATCAGCCCCAGCATTTT.

The chain employs TRBV2 and TRBJ2-5, with 7 nucleotides matching TRBD1. The CDR3 has 14 amino acids. V trimming: 5 bases; J trimming: 5 bases; junction bases outside the gene matches: 8. Germline CDR1 SNHLY, CDR2 FYNNEI. CDR3 protein: CASSKQGSRETQYF. As DNA, the CDR3 is TGTGCCAGCAGTAAACAGGGGAGTCGGGAGACCCAGTACTTC.

A few counts support this clonotype. V and J are TRBV7-6 and TRBJ2-1; 10 bases agree with TRBD1. The CDR3 consists of 12 residues. With V trimmed by 1 base and J by 15 bases, 3 bases remained unmatched. CDR1 is SGHVS and CDR2 is FNYEAQ in the germline V gene. The CDR3 spells CASSLVGQGWFF. CDR3 DNA sequence: TGTGCCAGCAGCTTAGTGGGACAGGGGTGGTTCTTC.